These 22 T cell receptor beta chains originate from one sample sequenced in a study of OX40 agonist ivuxolimab in advanced cancers. Clones were sequenced by immunoSEQ multiplex PCR, and TCRdb holds only the in-frame ones, with some missing. In the table there are tens of thousands of clones, 90% of which are singletons. The material sequenced was CD4+ or CD8+ T cells sorted from blood, taken in a trial of the OX40 agonist ivuxolimab. These TCRs come from an adult with an advanced solid tumor such as melanoma, head and neck, liver or kidney cancer.

The rearrangement links TRBV5-1 to TRBJ1-6; D remains unclear. Trimming cost V 5 bases and J 9 bases, with 21 bases left between them. CDR1 SGHRS and CDR2 YFSETQ come from the germline V gene. The CDR3 spans 16 residues. The CDR3 DNA sequence: TGCGCCAGCAGAGAGGCGACCGGGATAGCGAGTTCACCCCTCCACTTT. Its protein is CASREATGIASSPLHF.

The chain employs TRBV2 and TRBJ2-2, with 10 bases aligning to TRBD2. This CDR3 spans 13 amino acids. Germline V lookup: CDR1 SNHLY, CDR2 FYNNEI. After removal of 9 bases from V and 6 bases from J, the junction contained 4 bases not matched to a gene. The CDR3 here is CASKREGPGELFF. CDR3 bases: TGTGCCAGTAAGCGGGAGGGCCCCGGGGAGCTGTTTTTT.

The chain has TRBV29-1 and TRBJ2-3; TRBD2 matches at 8 bases. CDR1 and CDR2 (germline): SQVTM, ANQGSEA. The ends lost 4 bases at V and 2 bases at J; junction bases unmatched: 11. This CDR3 region has 16 residues. The CDR3 spells CSVGGPAGGSTDTQYF. CDR3 bases: TGCAGCGTTGGGGGGCCCGCGGGAGGTTCCACAGATACGCAGTATTTT.

The chain couples TRBV2 to TRBJ2-2; possibly TRBD2 for D (5 bases). The V gene lost 1 base and the J gene lost 8 bases, with 8 bases spanning the gap. Germline V CDR1 and CDR2: SNHLY, FYNNEI. The CDR3 is 13 residues long. CDR3 sequence: CASSEEAAGELFF. CDR3 nucleotides: TGTGCCAGCAGTGAAGAAGCGGCGGGGGAGCTGTTTTTT.

V is TRBV5-3 and J is TRBJ2-7; D ambiguous. TRBV5-3 is classed as an ORF, of uncertain function. CDR3 length equals 11 residues. This chain's CDR3 is CAPSVFYEQYF. The CDR3 coding sequence is TGTGCTCCGTCAGTTTTCTACGAGCAGTACTTC.

This CDR3 is CASSFGQTSANYGYTF. CDR3 coding DNA: TGTGCCAGCAGTTTCGGACAGACTTCGGCTAACTATGGCTACACCTTC. J is TRBJ1-2 and V is TRBV28, with D perhaps TRBD1 (6 bases). The CDR3 has 16 residues. Germline values: CDR1 MDHEN, CDR2 SYDVKM. V was trimmed by 3 bases and J by 0 bases, leaving 14 bases between them.

This sequence joins TRBV7-2 and TRBJ2-7, with D uncertain. The CDR3 totals 14 residues. V was pared by 1 base and J by 3 bases, with 10 bases between. CDR1 and CDR2 (germline): SGHTA, FQGNSA. CDR3 DNA sequence: TGTGCCAGCAGCTTAGGTCCAACCCGCTACGAGCAGTACTTC. Amino acid sequence: CASSLGPTRYEQYF.

This rearrangement joins TRBV29-1 to TRBJ2-5; 9 positions agree with TRBD1. The junction had 6 bases not matched to a gene; V was cut back by 7 bases and J by 6 bases. The germline V gene has CDR1 SQVTM and CDR2 ANQGSEA. The CDR3 length is 12 residues. The CDR3 is CSGGDRVKTQYF. For the CDR3, the DNA is TGCAGCGGGGGGGACAGGGTTAAGACCCAGTACTTC.

V gene TRBV19 combines with J gene TRBJ2-6; a weak D match, TRBD2 (6 bases). Germline CDR1 and CDR2: LNHDA and SQIVND (reference sequence). The CDR3 is made up of 15 amino acids. V shed 8 bases and J shed 0 bases, with 11 bases lying between them. The CDR3 DNA reads as TGTGCCAGTGCCGACGGGGGCTCTGGGGCCAACGTCCTGACTTTC. Its protein is CASADGGSGANVLTF.

In its sample, this clone was seen once. The chain recombines TRBV7-6 with TRBJ1-5; D not certain. The CDR3 runs to 14 residues. Trimming took off 0 bases at V and 10 bases at J, with 13 bases between the two ends. In germline, CDR1 is SGHVS, CDR2 FNYEAQ. In nucleotides, the CDR3 is TGTGCCAGCAGCTTAGCGGCCGCGGCTGCTCCCCAGCATTTT. Its translation is CASSLAAAAAPQHF.

The rearrangement joins TRBV6-6 to TRBJ2-4; no definite D call. Trimming took 6 bases from V and 1 from J, leaving 16 bases between them. The CDR3 consists of 16 residues. Germline-derived CDR1 and CDR2 are MNHNY and SVGAGI (reference sequence). The CDR3 coding sequence is TGTGCCAGCAGAACCAGGATTACGGCTGCCAAAAACATTCAGTACTTC. Translating it yields CASRTRITAAKNIQYF.

V and J are TRBV9 and TRBJ1-4; the D is unclear. V was trimmed by 5 bases and J by 2 bases, leaving 16 bases between them. This CDR3 comprises 16 residues. Germline CDR1 is SGDLS and CDR2 is YYNGEE. CDR3 in DNA: TGTGCCAGCAGTGAGGGAGGAGGGAGGACTAATGAAAAACTGTTTTTT. Its protein is CASSEGGGRTNEKLFF.

The table lists this clone with a count of one. The chain combines TRBV7-9 with TRBJ2-1; D unclear. The CDR3 has 18 amino acids. Trimming pared 4 bases from V and 4 bases from J, leaving 23 bases between. Germline V lookup: CDR1 SEHNR, CDR2 FQNEAQ (reference sequence). CDR3 sequence: CASSSLKGSSTLYNEQFF. CDR3 DNA sequence: TGTGCCAGCAGCTCCCTAAAGGGTAGCTCGACCTTATACAATGAGCAGTTCTTC.

The rearrangement links TRBV11-2 to TRBJ2-5; weak D call: TRBD2 (5 bases). The J call may be mistaken, given a closer DNA end match to TRBJ2-7. Germline-derived CDR1 and CDR2 are SGHAT and FQNNGV. The CDR3 has 13 residues. The CDR3 region has the DNA TGTGCCAGCAGAGCGGTTAGCTCCTACGAGCAGTACTTC. Translated: CASRAVSSYEQYF.

This rearrangement joins TRBV6-5 to TRBJ1-4; no firm D call. The germline gives CDR1 MNHEY, CDR2 SVGAGI. V was pared by 0 bases and J by 8 bases, with 10 bases between. The CDR3 extends over 14 amino acids. This chain's CDR3 is CASSYSPLNEKLFF. CDR3 nucleotide sequence: TGTGCCAGCAGTTACTCGCCCCTAAACGAAAAACTGTTTTTT.

The rearrangement links TRBV7-9 to TRBJ1-1; D not certain. This CDR3 spans 14 amino acids. Looked up from germline, CDR1 is SEHNR and CDR2 is FQNEAQ (reference sequence). The V gene lost 1 base and the J gene lost 4 bases, with 10 bases spanning the gap. CDR3 protein: CASSLERATTEAFF. The CDR3 bases are TGTGCCAGCAGCTTAGAAAGAGCTACCACTGAAGCTTTCTTT.

The chain joins TRBV5-5 to TRBJ2-7; D may match TRBD1 or TRBD2 (6 bases each). V was cut by 4 bases and J by 4 bases, with 15 bases left in between. The germline V gene has CDR1 SGHKS and CDR2 YYEKEE (reference sequence). The CDR3 sequence is 14 residues long. CDR3 protein: CASSPGAGIYEQYF. Written as DNA, the CDR3 is TGTGCCAGCAGCCCGGGGGCGGGTATTTACGAGCAGTACTTC.

The chain uses TRBV10-1 and TRBJ2-7; D remains unclear. Trimming stripped 9 bases from V and 0 bases from J, with 12 bases between. CDR1 WNHNN and CDR2 SYGVQD come from the germline V gene (reference sequence). The CDR3 spans 13 residues. The CDR3 is CARRSQFSYEQYF. CDR3 sequence (DNA): TGCGCCAGAAGGTCCCAGTTCTCCTACGAGCAGTACTTC.

This clone appeared a single time. V is TRBV7-2 and J is TRBJ2-2; no reliable D call. Germline V gene data show CDR1 as SGHTA and CDR2 as FQGNSA. The CDR3 loop spans 16 amino acids. V lost 5 bases and J 6 bases, leaving 19 bases between the germline ends. DNA for the CDR3: TGTGCCAGCAGCCCATACCAAGCCTCCGGGCCCGGGGAGCTGTTTTTT. Translation gives CASSPYQASGPGELFF. Full variable domain (rest looked up from reference TRBV7-2 and TRBJ2-2): GAGVSQSPSNKVTEKGKDVELRCDPISGHTALYWYRQSLGQGLEFLIYFQGNSAPDKSGLPSDRFSAERTGGSVSTLTIQRTQQEDSAVYLCASSPYQASGPGELFFGEGSRLTVL.

This clone was recorded only once. The rearrangement uses TRBV5-5 and TRBJ2-6; 7 positions match TRBD1. Germline V gene data show CDR1 as SGHKS and CDR2 as YYEKEE (reference sequence). The CDR3 extends over 15 amino acids. V gave up 1 base and J gave up 2 bases; unmatched junction bases: 0. CDR3 protein: CASSLQGAGANVLTF. The CDR3, as DNA: TGTGCCAGCAGCTTGCAGGGGGCTGGGGCCAACGTCCTGACTTTC.

CDR3 sequence (DNA): TGCGCCAGTTGTCGGGACGGAAACAATGAGCAGTTCTTC. Its translation is CASCRDGNNEQFF. V is TRBV5-1 and J is TRBJ2-1; the D gene could be TRBD1 or TRBD2 (5 bases each). Germline V gives CDR1 SGHRS, CDR2 YFSETQ. This CDR3 is built from 13 residues. V was trimmed by 8 bases and J by 5 bases, leaving 14 bases between them.

This sequence joins TRBV10-3 and TRBJ2-3; D unresolved. This CDR3 is 17 amino acids long. Germline CDR1 reads ENHRY; CDR2 reads SYGVKD. With 2 bases removed from V and 2 bases from J, the gap between germline ends came to 17 bases. CDR3: CAISEAHNGLITDTQYF. The DNA for the CDR3 is TGTGCCATCAGTGAGGCTCACAACGGCCTGATCACAGATACGCAGTATTTT.